A single sample gave rise to the 26 T cell receptor beta chains below, sequenced in a study of blood T cells in healthy people across ages. A J-beta primer mix and a sample-barcoded 5' primer were used in a second PCR of about 7 to 12 cycles. Via MiXCR, TCRdb re-called the 5' RACE reads, giving one row per CDR3 protein. The sample lists approximately 780,000 distinct CDR3 sequences; 20% to 30% were seen once. The same sample was also used in a study of T cells of mothers and their children.

The sequencing sample was made of blood. The origin of the receptors is a boy under 18 in good health.

This clonotype has at least ten counts. This chain uses TRBV28 with TRBJ2-3; D not certain. The germline V gene has CDR1 MDHEN and CDR2 SYDVKM. With 6 bases removed from V and 7 bases from J, the gap between germline ends came to 8 bases. The CDR3 extends over 11 amino acids. This CDR3 is CASRKGNTQYF. CDR3 DNA: TGTGCCAGCAGAAAAGGGAATACGCAGTATTTT.

The chain is built from TRBV18 and TRBJ2-5; D might be TRBD1 (6 bases). CDR1 and CDR2 (germline): KGHSH, LQKENI. Trimming shortened V by 3 bases and J by 5 bases, and 13 bases separated the two germline ends. This CDR3 is built from 14 residues. The CDR3 nucleotides are TGTGCCAGCTCACCGAATCGACAGGAGGAGACCCAGTACTTC. Amino acid sequence: CASSPNRQEETQYF.

This clonotype was observed at least ten times. This chain uses TRBV12-3 or TRBV12-4 with TRBJ1-1; no clear D. The CDR3 is 13 amino acids. The V end was cut by 5 bases, the J end by 0 bases, with 7 bases between. The CDR3 nucleotides are TGTGCCAGCAGTAGGCAGATGAACACTGAAGCTTTCTTT. Encoded protein: CASSRQMNTEAFF.

This chain connects TRBV29-1 to TRBJ1-1; no definite D call. Germline-derived CDR1 and CDR2 are SQVTM and ANQGSEA. Deletions cut 7 bases from V and 4 bases from J, with 16 bases between. The CDR3 is made up of 13 amino acids. DNA of the CDR3: TGCAGCGCCGTGACACAACGCTCCACTGAAGCTTTCTTT. Its translation is CSAVTQRSTEAFF. The whole variable domain, remainder taken from reference TRBV29-1 and TRBJ1-1, is SAVISQKPSRDICQRGTSLTIQCQVDSQVTMMFWYRQQPGQSLTLIATANQGSEATYESGFVIDKFPISRPNLTFSTLTVSNMSPEDSSIYLCSAVTQRSTEAFFGQGTRLTVV.

The rearrangement joins TRBV6-1 to TRBJ1-4, with 9 bases fitting TRBD1. V was clipped by 4 bases and J by 8 bases; unmatched bases: 8. The CDR3 contains 15 residues. The germline V gene has CDR1 MNHNS and CDR2 SASEGT. For the CDR3, the DNA is TGTGCCAGCAGTGCATACGGGACAGGGCAGGAAAAACTGTTTTTT. Protein: CASSAYGTGQEKLFF.

This clonotype was recorded at least ten times. The J gene is TRBJ2-5, the V gene TRBV7-9, with D maybe TRBD2 (6 bases). CDR3 length: 13 residues. Germline V lookup: CDR1 SEHNR, CDR2 FQNEAQ (reference sequence). V was cut by 3 bases and J by 5 bases, with 10 bases left in between. The CDR3 coding sequence is TGTGCCAGCAGCTTTTCTGGGAGGGAGACCCAGTACTTC. Translated: CASSFSGRETQYF.

This clonotype occurred once. This sequence joins TRBV12-3 or TRBV12-4 and TRBJ2-4; weak D call: TRBD1 (6 bases). The CDR3 extends over 15 amino acids. V shed 6 bases and J shed 6 bases, with 18 bases lying between them. The CDR3 here is CASSPQGSWRNIQYF. CDR3 DNA: TGTGCCAGCAGCCCACAGGGTTCGTGGAGAAACATTCAGTACTTC.

There are a few counts of this clonotype. The CDR3 here is CASSLREGSEAFF. CDR3 sequence (DNA): TGCGCCAGCAGCTTGCGGGAGGGGTCGGAAGCTTTCTTT. J is TRBJ1-1 and V is TRBV5-1, with D possibly being TRBD1 (5 bases). The V end was cut by 1 base, the J end by 8 bases, with 12 bases between. This CDR3 is 13 amino acids long. Per germline, CDR1 SGHRS and CDR2 YFSETQ.

This clonotype was observed a handful of times. The chain combines TRBV5-5 with TRBJ2-6, with no clear D. The V gene's germline CDR1 is SGHKS and CDR2 YYEKEE (reference sequence). The CDR3 contains 19 residues. Between the trimmed V and J ends, which lost 1 base and 0 bases, there was a span of 17 bases. CDR3: CASSLSKRSPYSGANVLTF. The CDR3 region has the DNA TGTGCCAGCAGCTTGTCGAAGCGAAGCCCTTACTCTGGGGCCAACGTCCTGACTTTC. Full variable domain (missing parts from reference TRBV5-5 and TRBJ2-6): DAGVTQSPTHLIKTRGQQVTLRCSPISGHKSVSWYQQVLGQGPQFIFQYYEKEERGRGNFPDRFSARQFPNYSSELNVNALLLGDSALYLCASSLSKRSPYSGANVLTFGAGSRLTVL.

This clonotype appeared a few times. The V gene is TRBV4-1, the J gene TRBJ1-5; 7 positions match TRBD1. CDR1 and CDR2 from the germline V gene are MGHRA and YSYEKL. This CDR3 comprises 14 residues. Trimming took 1 base from V and 5 from J; bases not matched to a gene: 2. CDR3 protein: CASSQAGGHQPQHF. The CDR3, as DNA: TGCGCCAGCAGCCAAGCAGGGGGACATCAGCCCCAGCATTTT.

The V gene is TRBV20-1, the J gene TRBJ1-1; 8 nucleotides line up with TRBD1. The V gene's germline CDR1 is DFQATT and CDR2 SNEGSKA (reference sequence). The CDR3 spans 12 residues. V dropped 6 bases and J dropped 5; count of bases not matched to a gene: 5. CDR3 DNA: TGCAGTGCGGTGGACAGGGTAACTGAAGCTTTCTTT. Its protein product is CSAVDRVTEAFF.

A few counts support this clonotype. The V gene is TRBV4-2, the J gene TRBJ2-5, with 11 nucleotides matching TRBD2. The better agreement between TRBJ2-7 and the DNA end casts doubt on the J call. This CDR3 region has 16 residues. The germline V gene encodes CDR1 LGHNA and CDR2 YNFKEQ. This chain's CDR3 is CASSRGTSGSSYEQYF. CDR3 nucleotides: TGTGCCAGCAGCCGAGGGACTAGCGGCAGCTCCTACGAGCAGTACTTC.

The rearrangement links TRBV21-1 to TRBJ2-2; TRBD1 reflects the table's D call only, with no check against the DNA. TRBV21-1 is classified as a pseudogene. The CDR3 sequence is 16 residues long. CDR3 nucleotides: TGTGCCAGCAGCACCCGACAGGGCTTACGCACCGGGGAGCTGTTTTTT. It specifies CASSTRQGLRTGELFF.

This clonotype was counted only a few times. Written as DNA, the CDR3 is TGCGCCAGCAGGAGGGGCAGGGGGGAATCCTACGAGCAGTACTTC. Translated, it gives CASRRGRGESYEQYF. This rearrangement joins TRBV10-2 to TRBJ2-7; D might be TRBD1 (7 bases). The CDR3 consists of 15 residues. Germline assignment: CDR1 WSHSY and CDR2 SAAADI. V lost 6 bases and J lost 1, with 16 bases in between.

Notes on this clonotype: One end of the junction varies from germline; a read error may be responsible. This rearrangement joins TRBV27 to TRBJ2-5; 7 bases map to TRBD1. The CDR3 totals 15 residues. CDR1 is MNHEY and CDR2 is SMNVEV in the germline V gene (reference sequence). The CDR3 coding sequence is TGTGCCAGCAGATTTGAGGGGGCCCGACAAGAGACCCATTACTTC. This gives the protein CASRFEGARQETHYF.

The chain uses TRBV12-3 or TRBV12-4 and TRBJ2-1; tentatively, D is TRBD2 (6 bases). The CDR3 consists of 13 residues. V was shortened by 1 base and J by 9 bases, with 10 bases between the two germline ends. DNA for the CDR3: TGTGCCAGCAGTTTAGGGGGGGTGGGTGAGCAGTTCTTC. Protein product: CASSLGGVGEQFF.

This clonotype was counted a few times. The chain carries TRBV20-1 and TRBJ2-7; TRBD2 agrees at 11 bases. This CDR3 is built from 14 residues. The V segment lost 3 bases and the J segment 5 bases; nucleotides outside the gene matches: 6. Germline loops: CDR1 DFQATT, CDR2 SNEGSKA (reference sequence). CDR3 DNA sequence: TGCAGTGCTAGCCCTCTAGCGGGGGGCGACGAGCAGTACTTC. Translated: CSASPLAGGDEQYF.

The genes are TRBV12-3 or TRBV12-4 and TRBJ2-3, with 7 bases fitting TRBD2. After removal of 0 bases from V and 6 bases from J, the junction contained 3 bases not matched to a gene. The CDR3 is 14 amino acids. CDR3 in DNA: TGTGCCAGCAGTTTAGCGGCTAGCGGTGATACGCAGTATTTT. This codes for CASSLAASGDTQYF.

This chain uses TRBV5-1 with TRBJ2-2; D is perhaps TRBD1 (6 bases). The CDR3 is 15 residues long. The V and J ends lost 0 bases and 6 bases respectively, with 12 bases between them. The germline CDR1 and CDR2 sequences are SGHRS and YFSETQ. The CDR3 protein is CASSLGQAVSGELFF. In nucleotides, the CDR3 is TGCGCCAGCAGCTTGGGACAGGCAGTTTCCGGGGAGCTGTTTTTT.

This clonotype has only a few counts. Sequence at one end of the junction differs from germline and may be a read error. The rearrangement joins TRBV12-5 to TRBJ1-4; TRBD1 matches 8 bases. The CDR3 length is 16 residues. Germline lookup yields CDR1 LGHNT and CDR2 FRNRAP. The CDR3 loop reads CASGSSWTGRDEKLFF. CDR3 DNA: TGTGCTAGTGGTTCCTCCTGGACAGGGAGGGATGAGAAACTGTTTTTT.

This clonotype was seen a handful of times. J is TRBJ1-5 and V is TRBV4-1; D is undetermined. Trimming pared 0 bases from V and 4 bases from J, leaving 10 bases between. CDR3 length: 15 residues. Germline V gene data show CDR1 as MGHRA and CDR2 as YSYEKL. CDR3 nucleotide sequence: TGCGCCAGCAGCCAAGATGGTCAGATTAATCAGCCCCAGCATTTT. This gives the protein CASSQDGQINQPQHF.

The chain joins TRBV30 to TRBJ2-1; 11 nucleotides align to TRBD2. The germline CDR1 and CDR2 sequences are GTSNPN and SVGIG (reference sequence). The junction had 6 bases not matched to a gene; V was cut back by 5 bases and J by 6 bases. The length of the CDR3 is 14 residues. Written as DNA, the CDR3 is TGTGCCTGGGCTAGCGGGGGGTCCCTCAATGAGCAGTTCTTC. Translating it yields CAWASGGSLNEQFF.

The CDR3 DNA is TGTGCCAGCCGTATGGGATCATCTAACTATGGCTACACCTTC. It is translated as CASRMGSSNYGYTF. The chain uses TRBV7-9 and TRBJ1-2; D is ambiguous. The CDR3 loop spans 14 amino acids. Germline values: CDR1 SEHNR, CDR2 FQNEAQ (reference sequence). V was trimmed by 8 bases and J by 0 bases, leaving 13 bases between them.

Points on this clonotype: The junction departs from germline at one end; a sequencing error may be responsible. V usage is TRBV9 and J usage is TRBJ1-1; D not certain. Germline lookup yields CDR1 SGDLS and CDR2 YYNGEE. There are 13 residues in the CDR3. For the CDR3, the DNA is TGTGCCAGCAGCGTAACACAGAACGCTGAAGCTTTCTTT. This gives the protein CASSVTQNAEAFF.

This clonotype was detected only a few times. The CDR3 region is CATSREAGWGNIQYF. CDR3 sequence (DNA): TGTGCCACCAGCAGAGAAGCGGGGTGGGGAAACATTCAGTACTTC. This chain uses TRBV15 with TRBJ2-4; TRBD2 aligns across 7 bases. CDR1 LNHNV and CDR2 YYDKDF come from the germline V gene (reference sequence). J lost 6 bases, V lost 0 bases, and 5 bases had no gene match. The CDR3 has 15 amino acids.

The chain links TRBV27 to TRBJ2-2; D uncertain. With 0 bases removed from V and 6 bases from J, the gap between germline ends came to 8 bases. This CDR3 is built from 14 residues. Germline CDR1 reads MNHEY; CDR2 reads SMNVEV (reference sequence). The CDR3 here is CASSLSSVPGELFF. CDR3 coding DNA: TGTGCCAGCAGTTTATCTTCAGTTCCCGGGGAGCTGTTTTTT.